Here is one T cell receptor beta chain with its context. The sample comes from a study of blood T cell repertoires in COVID-19. For the study at large: Samples of COVID-19 (acute and convalescent) were obtained from the United States, Italy and Spain.

The data were produced by immunoSEQ multiplex PCR, yet TCRdb's version contains in-frame clones alone and is incomplete. The table has around 120,000 clones, 70% to 80% seen once; the top ten hold 20% to 30%. The CDR3 runs to 15 residues. The germline V gene encodes CDR1 SGHTA and CDR2 FQGTGA. The trim removed 0 bases at V and 4 bases at J, leaving 3 bases unmatched. This chain uses TRBV7-3 with TRBJ2-7; 10 bases map to TRBD2. Sequenced material: peripheral blood. This TCR came from a human donor in a cohort sampled during active COVID-19. The CDR3 reads CASSLTSGGAYEQYF. Here the CDR3 DNA reads TGTGCCAGCAGCTTAACCAGCGGGGGGGCGTACGAGCAGTACTTC.